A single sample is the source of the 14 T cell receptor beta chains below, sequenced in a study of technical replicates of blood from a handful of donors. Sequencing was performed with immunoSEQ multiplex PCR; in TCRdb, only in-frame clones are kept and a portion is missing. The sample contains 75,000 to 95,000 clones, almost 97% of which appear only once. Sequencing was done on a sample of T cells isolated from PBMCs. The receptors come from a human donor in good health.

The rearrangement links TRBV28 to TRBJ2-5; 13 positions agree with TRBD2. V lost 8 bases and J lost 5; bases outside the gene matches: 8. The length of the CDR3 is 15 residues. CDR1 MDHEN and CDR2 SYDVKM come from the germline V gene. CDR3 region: CASRPTSGRGETQYF. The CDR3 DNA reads TGTGCCAGCCGGCCCACTAGCGGGAGGGGGGAGACCCAGTACTTC.

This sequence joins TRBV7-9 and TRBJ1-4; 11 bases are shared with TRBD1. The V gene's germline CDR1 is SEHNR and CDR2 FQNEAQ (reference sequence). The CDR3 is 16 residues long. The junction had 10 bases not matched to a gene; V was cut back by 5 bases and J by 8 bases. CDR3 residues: CASSLYGQGAWEKLFF. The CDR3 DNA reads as TGTGCCAGCAGCCTATACGGACAGGGGGCATGGGAAAAACTGTTTTTT.

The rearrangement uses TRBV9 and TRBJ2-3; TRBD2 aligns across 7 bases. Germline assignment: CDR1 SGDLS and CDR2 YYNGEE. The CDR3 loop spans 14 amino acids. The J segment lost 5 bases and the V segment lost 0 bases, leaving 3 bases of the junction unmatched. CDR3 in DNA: TGTGCCAGCAGCGTAGTGATAGCGGGAGATACGCAGTATTTT. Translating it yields CASSVVIAGDTQYF.

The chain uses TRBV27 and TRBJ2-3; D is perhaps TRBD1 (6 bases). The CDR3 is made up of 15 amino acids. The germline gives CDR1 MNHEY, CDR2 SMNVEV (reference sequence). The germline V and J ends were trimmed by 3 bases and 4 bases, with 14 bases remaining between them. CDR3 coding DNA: TGTGCCAGCAGTTTGGGACAAGGGCTGTCAGATACGCAGTATTTT. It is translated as CASSLGQGLSDTQYF.

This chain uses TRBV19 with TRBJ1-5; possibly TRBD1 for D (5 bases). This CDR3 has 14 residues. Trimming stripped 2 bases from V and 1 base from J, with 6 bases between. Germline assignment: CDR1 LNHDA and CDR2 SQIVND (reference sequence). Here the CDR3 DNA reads TGTGCCAGTAGTATATCAGGGAGCAATCAGCCCCAGCATTTT. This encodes CASSISGSNQPQHF.

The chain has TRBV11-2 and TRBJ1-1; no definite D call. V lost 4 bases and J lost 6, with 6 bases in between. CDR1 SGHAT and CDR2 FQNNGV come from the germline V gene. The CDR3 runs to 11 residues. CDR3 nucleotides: TGTGCCAGCAGCTCCTCTCCTGAAGCTTTCTTT. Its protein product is CASSSSPEAFF.

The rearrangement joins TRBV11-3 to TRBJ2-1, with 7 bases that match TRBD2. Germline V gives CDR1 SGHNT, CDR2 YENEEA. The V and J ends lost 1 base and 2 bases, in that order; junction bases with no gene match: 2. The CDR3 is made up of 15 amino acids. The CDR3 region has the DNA TGTGCCAGCAGCTTAGGGGGGAGGGCCTACAATGAGCAGTTCTTC. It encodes CASSLGGRAYNEQFF.

The CDR3 DNA sequence: TGTGCCAGCAGTCCAGGGTATTTGAACACTGAAGCTTTCTTT. Translated: CASSPGYLNTEAFF. The genes are TRBV9 and TRBJ1-1; TRBD1 is a possible D gene (5 bases). There are 14 residues in the CDR3. Deletions cut 5 bases from V and 0 bases from J, with 11 bases between. CDR1 SGDLS and CDR2 YYNGEE come from the germline V gene. The complete variable domain, with remaining parts taken from reference TRBV9 and TRBJ1-1, reads DSGVTQTPKHLITATGQRVTLRCSPRSGDLSVYWYQQSLDQGLQFLIQYYNGEERAKGNILERFSAQQFPDLHSELNLSSLELGDSALYFCASSPGYLNTEAFFGQGTRLTVV.

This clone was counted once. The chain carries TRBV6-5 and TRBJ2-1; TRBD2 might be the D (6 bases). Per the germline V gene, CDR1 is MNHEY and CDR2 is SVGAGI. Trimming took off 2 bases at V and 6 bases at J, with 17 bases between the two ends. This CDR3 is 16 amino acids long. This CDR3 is CASSYQGLAYSNEQFF. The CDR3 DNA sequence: TGTGCCAGCAGTTACCAAGGCCTAGCGTATAGCAATGAGCAGTTCTTC.

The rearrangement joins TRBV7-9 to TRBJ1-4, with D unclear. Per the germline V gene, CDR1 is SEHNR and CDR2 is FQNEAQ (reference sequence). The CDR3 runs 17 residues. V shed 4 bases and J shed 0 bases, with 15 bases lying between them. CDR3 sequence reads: CASSSKALDATNEKLFF. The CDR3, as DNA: TGTGCCAGCAGCTCAAAAGCCCTTGATGCAACTAATGAAAAACTGTTTTTT.

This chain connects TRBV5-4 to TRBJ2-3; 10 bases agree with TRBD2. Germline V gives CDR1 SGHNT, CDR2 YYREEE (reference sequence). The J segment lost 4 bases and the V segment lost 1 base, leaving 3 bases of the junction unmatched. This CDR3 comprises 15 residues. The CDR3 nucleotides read TGTGCCAGCAGCTTGCAACTAGCGGGATCAGATACGCAGTATTTT. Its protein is CASSLQLAGSDTQYF.

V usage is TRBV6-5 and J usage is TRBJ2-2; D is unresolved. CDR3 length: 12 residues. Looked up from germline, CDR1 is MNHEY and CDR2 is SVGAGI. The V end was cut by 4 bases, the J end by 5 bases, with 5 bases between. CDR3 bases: TGTGCCAGCAGTTCCATTACCGGGGAGCTGTTTTTT. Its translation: CASSSITGELFF.

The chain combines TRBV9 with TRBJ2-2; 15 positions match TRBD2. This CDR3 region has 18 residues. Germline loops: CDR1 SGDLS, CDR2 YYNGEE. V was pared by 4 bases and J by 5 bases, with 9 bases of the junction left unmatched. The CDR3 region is CASSLGLAGGVRTGELFF. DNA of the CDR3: TGTGCCAGCAGCCTGGGACTAGCGGGAGGAGTAAGGACCGGGGAGCTGTTTTTT.

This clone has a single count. The CDR3 here is CASSSGTEQFF. The CDR3 nucleotides read TGTGCCAGCAGTTCGGGGACAGAGCAGTTCTTC. The chain couples TRBV27 to TRBJ2-1; perhaps TRBD1 as D (6 bases). From germline, CDR1 is MNHEY and CDR2 SMNVEV (reference sequence). This CDR3 is 11 amino acids long. Trimming stripped 4 bases from V and 10 bases from J, with 8 bases between.